This is a list of T cell receptor beta chains from one sample in a study of T cell responses to AZD1222 COVID-19 vaccine. TCRdb keeps only in-frame clones here, not all; method: immunoSEQ multiplex PCR. This sample yields 100,000 to 150,000 clones, of which 75% to 95% are seen a single time; 6.9% belongs to the top ten. Sequenced material: peripheral blood, taken on day 0 of AZD1222 vaccination. The receptors stem from an adult in good health. Each CDR3 is given with its conserved first and last residue. D genes are given only for firm matches. The size of a clone is reported for some rows only, either as once, few or many, or as a class for expanded clones.

v_gene: TRBV29-1
abundance: NA
j_gene: TRBJ2-1
d_gene: NA
CDR3aa: CSLGSYNEQFF
CDR3nt: TGCAGCCTCGGTTCCTACAATGAGCAGTTCTTC

v_gene: TRBV7-3
abundance: NA
j_gene: TRBJ2-3
d_gene: TRBD2
CDR3aa: CASSLRLAETDTQYF
CDR3nt: TGTGCCAGCAGCTTAAGGCTAGCGGAGACAGATACGCAGTATTTT

v_gene: TRBV28
abundance: NA
j_gene: TRBJ2-7
d_gene: TRBD2
CDR3aa: CASSSGLAGYEQYF
CDR3nt: TGTGCCAGCAGTTCTGGACTAGCGGGATACGAGCAGTACTTC

v_gene: TRBV21-1
abundance: NA
j_gene: TRBJ2-3
d_gene: NA
CDR3aa: CASSPIAQGPITDTQYF
CDR3nt: TGTGCCAGCAGCCCCATAGCACAGGGGCCCATCACAGATACGCAGTATTTT

v_gene: TRBV5-6
abundance: few
j_gene: TRBJ1-1
d_gene: NA
CDR3aa: CASSLVARDTEAFF
CDR3nt: TGTGCCAGCAGCTTGGTGGCGAGGGACACTGAAGCTTTCTTT

v_gene: TRBV5-4
abundance: NA
j_gene: TRBJ2-6
d_gene: NA
CDR3aa: CASSLPGAGANVLTF
CDR3nt: TGTGCCAGCAGCTTGCCCGGGGCTGGGGCCAACGTCCTGACTTTC

v_gene: TRBV4-3
abundance: NA
j_gene: TRBJ2-3
d_gene: TRBD1
CDR3aa: CASSQREIGSGQRYTDTQYF
CDR3nt: TGCGCCAGCAGCCAAAGAGAGATTGGGTCGGGACAGAGATACACAGATACGCAGTATTTT

v_gene: TRBV4-3
abundance: NA
j_gene: TRBJ1-2
d_gene: TRBD1
CDR3aa: CASSQETGNGYTF
CDR3nt: TGCGCCAGCAGCCAAGAGACAGGGAATGGCTACACCTTC

v_gene: TRBV5-4
abundance: NA
j_gene: TRBJ2-6
d_gene: TRBD1
CDR3aa: CASSNTGAGANVLTF
CDR3nt: TGTGCCAGCAGCAACACAGGGGCCGGGGCCAACGTCCTGACTTTC

v_gene: TRBV13
abundance: NA
j_gene: TRBJ2-7
d_gene: NA
CDR3aa: CASSPPEWGGLHEQYF
CDR3nt: TGTGCCAGCAGCCCCCCGGAGTGGGGGGGCCTCCACGAGCAGTACTTC

v_gene: TRBV21-1
abundance: NA
j_gene: TRBJ2-3
d_gene: NA
CDR3aa: CASNKVVRATRTRTDTQYF
CDR3nt: TGTGCCAGCAACAAAGTCGTCAGGGCGACCCGGACCCGCACAGATACGCAGTATTTT

v_gene: TRBV2
abundance: once
j_gene: TRBJ2-1
d_gene: NA
CDR3aa: CASSFMLEEQFF
CDR3nt: TGTGCCAGCAGTTTCATGCTCGAGGAGCAGTTCTTC

v_gene: TRBV29-1
abundance: NA
j_gene: TRBJ1-1
d_gene: NA
CDR3aa: CSVEENRNTEAFF
CDR3nt: TGCAGCGTTGAAGAGAATAGGAACACTGAAGCTTTCTTT

v_gene: TRBV11-3
abundance: once
j_gene: TRBJ2-3
d_gene: TRBD2
CDR3aa: CASSSRSGLGGDTQYF
CDR3nt: TGTGCCAGCAGCTCCCGCTCGGGACTAGGGGGAGATACGCAGTATTTT

v_gene: TRBV6-6
abundance: NA
j_gene: TRBJ1-1
d_gene: NA
CDR3aa: CASSTREAFF
CDR3nt: TGTGCCAGCAGTACCCGGGAAGCTTTCTTT

v_gene: TRBV5-6
abundance: NA
j_gene: TRBJ1-4
d_gene: TRBD1
CDR3aa: CASSRQTGRKLFF
CDR3nt: TGTGCCAGCAGCCGGCAGACAGGGAGGAAACTGTTTTTT

v_gene: TRBV19
abundance: NA
j_gene: TRBJ1-5
d_gene: TRBD1
CDR3aa: CASSIYGTDNSNQPQHF
CDR3nt: TGTGCCAGTAGTATATACGGGACAGATAATAGCAATCAGCCCCAGCATTTT

v_gene: TRBV2
abundance: NA
j_gene: TRBJ2-2
d_gene: NA
CDR3aa: CASSWVADSTGELFF
CDR3nt: TGTGCCAGCAGTTGGGTGGCGGATAGCACCGGGGAGCTGTTTTTT

v_gene: TRBV28
abundance: NA
j_gene: TRBJ2-1
d_gene: TRBD2
CDR3aa: CASGITSGGDNEQFF
CDR3nt: TGTGCCAGCGGGATTACTAGCGGGGGAGACAATGAGCAGTTCTTC

v_gene: TRBV6-6
abundance: NA
j_gene: TRBJ2-1
d_gene: TRBD2
CDR3aa: CASSPGLAGGPGYNEQFF
CDR3nt: TGTGCCAGCAGTCCTGGACTAGCGGGGGGGCCTGGCTACAATGAGCAGTTCTTC

v_gene: TRBV11-2
abundance: once
j_gene: TRBJ2-5
d_gene: NA
CDR3aa: CASSSYDVGETQYF
CDR3nt: TGTGCCAGCAGCTCCTACGATGTGGGGGAGACCCAGTACTTC

v_gene: TRBV2
abundance: NA
j_gene: TRBJ1-2
d_gene: TRBD1
CDR3aa: CASTVDRGLGYTF
CDR3nt: TGTGCCAGTACCGTTGACAGGGGACTTGGCTACACCTTC

v_gene: TRBV5-6
abundance: many
j_gene: TRBJ1-5
d_gene: NA
CDR3aa: CASSLAGLPNQPQHF
CDR3nt: TGTGCCAGCAGCTTGGCAGGCCTCCCCAATCAGCCCCAGCATTTT

v_gene: TRBV28
abundance: NA
j_gene: TRBJ2-7
d_gene: TRBD1
CDR3aa: CASGSGQPFYEQYF
CDR3nt: TGTGCCAGCGGTTCGGGACAGCCCTTCTACGAGCAGTACTTC

v_gene: TRBV4-1
abundance: NA
j_gene: TRBJ2-7
d_gene: TRBD2
CDR3aa: CASSNRLAGGLEAYEQYF
CDR3nt: TGCGCCAGCAGCAACCGACTAGCGGGGGGCCTGGAGGCCTACGAGCAGTACTTC

v_gene: TRBV19
abundance: NA
j_gene: TRBJ1-6
d_gene: NA
CDR3aa: CASSILTDNSPLHF
CDR3nt: TGTGCCAGTAGTATACTGACCGATAATTCACCCCTCCACTTT

v_gene: TRBV9
abundance: NA
j_gene: TRBJ2-2
d_gene: NA
CDR3aa: CASSVETDGELFF
CDR3nt: TGTGCCAGCAGCGTGGAAACCGACGGGGAGCTGTTTTTT

v_gene: TRBV15
abundance: NA
j_gene: TRBJ2-1
d_gene: TRBD2
CDR3aa: CATSRDPGLLAGGHNEQFF
CDR3nt: TGTGCCACCAGCAGAGATCCGGGGCTGCTAGCGGGGGGACACAATGAGCAGTTCTTC

v_gene: TRBV11-2
abundance: once
j_gene: TRBJ1-1
d_gene: NA
CDR3aa: CASSLGFGGFPEAFF
CDR3nt: TGTGCCAGCAGCTTAGGGTTTGGGGGTTTCCCTGAAGCTTTCTTT

v_gene: TRBV7-6
abundance: NA
j_gene: TRBJ2-7
d_gene: NA
CDR3aa: CASSPDGSSYEQYF
CDR3nt: TGTGCCAGCAGCCCTGACGGGAGCTCCTACGAGCAGTACTTC

v_gene: TRBV6-5
abundance: NA
j_gene: TRBJ2-1
d_gene: NA
CDR3aa: CASSSQGFEQFF
CDR3nt: TGTGCCAGCAGTAGTCAGGGTTTTGAGCAGTTCTTC

v_gene: TRBV12-3/TRBV12-4
abundance: NA
j_gene: TRBJ1-1
d_gene: NA
CDR3aa: CASSWMGAEAFF
CDR3nt: TGTGCCAGCAGTTGGATGGGGGCTGAAGCTTTCTTT

v_gene: TRBV9
abundance: NA
j_gene: TRBJ2-5
d_gene: NA
CDR3aa: CASSAGPRKQETQYF
CDR3nt: TGTGCCAGCAGCGCAGGTCCTAGAAAACAAGAGACCCAGTACTTC

v_gene: TRBV20-1
abundance: NA
j_gene: TRBJ2-7
d_gene: NA
CDR3aa: CSAFAYEQYF
CDR3nt: TGCAGTGCTTTCGCATACGAGCAGTACTTC

v_gene: TRBV7-2
abundance: NA
j_gene: TRBJ2-5
d_gene: TRBD2
CDR3aa: CASSLLTSAETQYF
CDR3nt: TGTGCCAGCAGCTTACTGACTAGCGCCGAGACCCAGTACTTC

v_gene: TRBV28
abundance: NA
j_gene: TRBJ1-5
d_gene: NA
CDR3aa: CASATPPGNQPQHF
CDR3nt: TGTGCCAGCGCCACCCCTCCCGGGAATCAGCCCCAGCATTTT

v_gene: TRBV28
abundance: NA
j_gene: TRBJ1-1
d_gene: TRBD1
CDR3aa: CASSFRGHTEAFF
CDR3nt: TGTGCCAGCAGTTTCAGGGGGCACACTGAAGCTTTCTTT

v_gene: TRBV5-8
abundance: NA
j_gene: TRBJ1-3
d_gene: NA
CDR3aa: CASSSGPSRGNTIYF
CDR3nt: TGTGCCAGCAGCTCGGGACCCAGCCGAGGAAACACCATATATTTT

v_gene: TRBV20-1
abundance: NA
j_gene: TRBJ2-1
d_gene: NA
CDR3aa: CSANPRDRQFF
CDR3nt: TGCAGTGCTAACCCCAGGGATAGACAGTTCTTC

v_gene: TRBV6-2/TRBV6-3
abundance: NA
j_gene: TRBJ1-5
d_gene: NA
CDR3aa: CASSSAVRPDQPQHF
CDR3nt: TGTGCCAGCAGCTCGGCCGTCAGGCCCGATCAGCCCCAGCATTTT

v_gene: TRBV7-2
abundance: NA
j_gene: TRBJ2-5
d_gene: NA
CDR3aa: CASSLGSGGETQYF
CDR3nt: TGTGCCAGCAGCTTAGGCTCAGGGGGGGAGACCCAGTACTTC

v_gene: TRBV19
abundance: NA
j_gene: TRBJ1-2
d_gene: NA
CDR3aa: CASISMPGTPPISF
CDR3nt: TGTGCCAGTATCTCGATGCCCGGGACGCCTCCGATATCCTTC